These 14 T cell receptor beta chains were sequenced from one sample in a study of identical twins. Each CDR3 protein gets one entry after TCRdb re-called the 5' RACE reads with MiXCR. Counted here are approximately 1.8 million distinct CDR3 sequences, around 29% occurring once; the ten biggest clones make up 0.25% to 0.3%. Sample: cord blood. The receptor source for this set is a newborn girl in good health.

This clonotype was seen many times. The V and J genes are TRBV25-1 and TRBJ2-3; a possible D gene is TRBD2 (5 bases). V gave up 1 base and J gave up 0 bases, with 14 bases separating them. The CDR3 covers 17 residues. Germline V gene lookup returns CDR1 MGHDK and CDR2 SYGVNS. The DNA of the CDR3 is TGTGCCAGCAGTGAATTGAGAGCGGAGTGGAGCACAGATACGCAGTATTTT. This encodes CASSELRAEWSTDTQYF.

The chain carries TRBV2 and TRBJ1-5; 9 bases line up with TRBD1. This CDR3 is 15 amino acids long. The trim removed 6 bases at V and 7 bases at J, leaving 10 bases unmatched. Per the germline V gene, CDR1 is SNHLY and CDR2 is FYNNEI. The CDR3 bases are TGTGCCAGCAGCCGACATACAGGGGGCGACCAGCCCCAGCATTTT. It yields the protein CASSRHTGGDQPQHF. Complete variable domain (other parts from reference TRBV2 and TRBJ1-5): EPEVTQTPSHQVTQMGQEVILRCVPISNHLYFYWYRQILGQKVEFLVSFYNNEISEKSEIFDDQFSVERPDGSNFTLKIRSTKLEDSAMYFCASSRHTGGDQPQHFGDGTRLSIL.

This clonotype was found a few times. This chain uses TRBV7-2 with TRBJ1-2; a possible D gene is TRBD1 (6 bases). The CDR3 is 14 residues long. In germline, CDR1 is SGHTA, CDR2 FQGNSA. V was shortened by 2 bases and J by 8 bases, with 15 bases between the two germline ends. CDR3 region: CASSLPYRAGGYTF. The CDR3 DNA reads TGTGCCAGCAGCTTACCGTACAGGGCGGGAGGCTACACCTTC.

In its sample, this clonotype was seen a few times. The chain recombines TRBV24-1 with TRBJ1-1; 9 bases are a match to TRBD1. J lost 5 bases, V lost 5 bases, and 2 bases had no gene match. Germline V gene sequence: CDR1 KGHDR, CDR2 SFDVKD. The CDR3 length is 13 residues. CDR3 DNA sequence: TGTGCCACCAGTGCGACAGGGGGTACTGAAGCTTTCTTT. Its protein product is CATSATGGTEAFF.

The rearrangement joins TRBV15 to TRBJ2-2; no clear D. Trimming pared 3 bases from V and 7 bases from J, leaving 12 bases between. The CDR3 length is 14 residues. CDR1 is LNHNV, CDR2 YYDKDF, per germline (reference sequence). The CDR3 DNA sequence: TGTGCCACCAGCAGTAGTAGGGATGGCGGGGAGCTGTTTTTT. It specifies CATSSSRDGGELFF.

The chain carries TRBV10-2 and TRBJ2-3; 15 nucleotides agree with TRBD2. CDR1 is WSHSY and CDR2 is SAAADI in the germline V gene. V lost 7 bases, J lost 5 bases, and 13 bases stayed unmatched. This CDR3 region has 18 residues. CDR3 sequence: CASMGGLAGGYRRDTQYF. CDR3 coding DNA: TGCGCCAGCATGGGGGGACTAGCGGGGGGTTATAGAAGAGATACGCAGTATTTT.

For the CDR3, the DNA is TGTGCCAGCAGCCAAGCAGGGAGGGTATATCCGTTCTTC. The encoded protein is CASSQAGRVYPFF. V usage is TRBV3-1 and J usage is TRBJ2-1; 7 nucleotides line up with TRBD2. This CDR3 is 13 amino acids long. V gave up 1 base and J gave up 15 bases; unmatched junction bases: 9. Germline V gene lookup returns CDR1 LGHDT and CDR2 YNNKEL (reference sequence).

The sample holds many counts of this clonotype. The J gene is TRBJ1-5, the V gene TRBV28; 9 nucleotides line up with TRBD1. V shed 5 bases, J shed 1 base, and the junction held 6 bases outside the gene matches. Germline loops: CDR1 MDHEN, CDR2 SYDVKM. The CDR3 covers 16 residues. CDR3 sequence reads: CASSPLTGGSNQPQHF. The CDR3 coding sequence is TGTGCCAGCAGTCCGTTGACAGGGGGGAGCAATCAGCCCCAGCATTTT.

This clonotype was recorded a few times. The chain joins TRBV27 to TRBJ2-7, with D possibly TRBD1 on 5 matching bases. V was cut by 3 bases and J by 5 bases, with 14 bases left in between. The CDR3 length is 14 residues. CDR1 MNHEY and CDR2 SMNVEV come from the germline V gene (reference sequence). CDR3 amino acids: CASSFAQGGNEQYF. CDR3 nucleotide sequence: TGTGCCAGCAGTTTTGCGCAGGGCGGCAACGAGCAGTACTTC.

This clonotype was observed a few times. One end of the junction varies from germline; a read error may be responsible. This chain uses TRBV6-5 with TRBJ2-1, with unresolved D. This CDR3 has 14 amino acids. CDR1 and CDR2 from the germline V gene are MNHEY and SVGAGI. CDR3 nucleotide sequence: TGTGCCAGCAGTTACTCGGGCCCAGGCACTGAGCAGGTCTTC. Protein: CASSYSGPGTEQVF.

This clonotype was counted between two and nine times. This chain connects TRBV7-6 to TRBJ2-5, with D perhaps TRBD2 (6 bases). V lost 4 bases and J 5 bases, leaving 14 bases between the germline ends. Germline CDR1 SGHVS, CDR2 FNYEAQ. This CDR3 is 14 amino acids long. CDR3 DNA sequence: TGTGCCAGCAGCTCTGCTCTAGCGATGGAGACCCAGTACTTC. Translating it yields CASSSALAMETQYF.

This clonotype has only a few counts. The chain employs TRBV7-9 and TRBJ2-2, with D hard to call. V was shortened by 2 bases and J by 2 bases, with 12 bases between the two germline ends. The length of the CDR3 is 16 residues. CDR1 and CDR2 (germline): SEHNR, FQNEAQ (reference sequence). DNA of the CDR3: TGTGCCAGCAGCTTACTTCGGCAGGTTAACACCGGGGAGCTGTTTTTT. Its translation is CASSLLRQVNTGELFF.

J is TRBJ2-1 and V is TRBV20-1; 7 bases map to TRBD1. The CDR3 has 16 amino acids. CDR1 and CDR2 from the germline V gene are DFQATT and SNEGSKA (reference sequence). V lost 3 bases to trimming and J lost 0 bases; unmatched junction nucleotides: 8. As DNA, the CDR3 is TGCAGTGCTAGCCGACAGGGCCTAAGCTCCTACAATGAGCAGTTCTTC. It codes for CSASRQGLSSYNEQFF.

This clonotype was observed a few times. V is TRBV28 and J is TRBJ1-2; possibly TRBD1 for D (5 bases). CDR1 is MDHEN and CDR2 is SYDVKM in the germline V gene. The ends were cut back, 3 bases at V and 6 bases at J, with 8 bases in the middle. This CDR3 spans 12 amino acids. CDR3 bases: TGTGCCAGCAGTTTTCCGGGGGATGGCTACACCTTC. This codes for CASSFPGDGYTF.